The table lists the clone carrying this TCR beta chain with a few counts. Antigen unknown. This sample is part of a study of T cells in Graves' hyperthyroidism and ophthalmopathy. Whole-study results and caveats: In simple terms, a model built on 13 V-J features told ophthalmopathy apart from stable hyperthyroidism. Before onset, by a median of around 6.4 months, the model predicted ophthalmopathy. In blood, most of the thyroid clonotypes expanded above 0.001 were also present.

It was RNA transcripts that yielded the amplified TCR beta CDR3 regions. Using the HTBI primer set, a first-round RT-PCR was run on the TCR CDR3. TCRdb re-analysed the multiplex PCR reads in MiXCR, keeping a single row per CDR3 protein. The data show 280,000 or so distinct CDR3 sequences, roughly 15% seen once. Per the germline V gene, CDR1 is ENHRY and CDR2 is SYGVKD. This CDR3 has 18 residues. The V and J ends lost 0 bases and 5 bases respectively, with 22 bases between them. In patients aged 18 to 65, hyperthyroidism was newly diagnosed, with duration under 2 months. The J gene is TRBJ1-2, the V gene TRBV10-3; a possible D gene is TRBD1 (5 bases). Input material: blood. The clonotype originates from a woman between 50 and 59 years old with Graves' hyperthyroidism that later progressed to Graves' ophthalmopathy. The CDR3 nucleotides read TGTGCCATCAGTGAGTCCCTAGCCAATAACCTGCAGGGATATGGCTACACCTTC. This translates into CAISESLANNLQGYGYTF.